This T cell receptor beta chain was recovered during a study of T-cell reconstitution after alpha-beta-depleted transplantation in children. Study-wide results and limits: Surviving recipient T cells and thymic progenitors underlay high day-60 TCRbeta diversity in some patients. Several hundred graft clones that had expanded were reportedly the source of alpha-beta T cells about two months after transplant.

CDR1 ENHRY and CDR2 SYGVKD come from the germline V gene. The CDR3 is 11 amino acids. The V end lost 3 bases, the J end lost 4 bases, and 3 bases lay between the germline ends. TCRbeta library preparation incorporated unique molecular identifiers. TCRdb reprocessed the PCR reads with MiXCR, giving one entry per CDR3 protein. This sample has approximately 79,000 distinct CDR3 sequences; 15% to 20% occur once, and the top ten carry about half. There are a few counts of this clonotype. As yet, its antigen is unknown. Sequences were derived from PBMCs, mostly from graft donor cells, sampled 360 days after TCRalphabeta/CD19-depleted stem cell transplant. The source is a male patient between 2 and 10 years old who had a stem cell transplant for acute lymphoblastic leukemia, so the T cells may come from the graft donor. The J gene is TRBJ1-2, the V gene TRBV10-3; D uncertain. CDR3 nucleotide sequence: TGTGCCATCAGTGATGGCTATGGCTACACCTTC. Residues: CAISDGYGYTF.